This TCR beta chain was captured by sequencing in a study of blood T cell repertoires in COVID-19. The wider study: Collection of acute and convalescent COVID-19 samples took place in the United States, Italy and Spain. T cells, B-cell-depleted T cells, or PBMCs supplied cDNA or gDNA.

This CDR3 is built from 15 residues. CDR1 is SGHTA and CDR2 is FQGNSA in the germline V gene. J gave up 4 bases and V 4 bases, and 9 bases lay outside the gene matches. Original methodology: It was from reference gene primer amplification that nucleated cell counts were estimated. Sequencing used immunoSEQ multiplex PCR; TCRdb keeps in-frame clones, though not all of them. V and J calls and clone size follow that table, whereas D and trimming were derived from the DNA. The table includes 220,000 or so clones, about 80% detected once. V gene TRBV7-2 combines with J gene TRBJ2-5, with 7 bases aligning to TRBD2. Sequenced input: peripheral blood. This sequence was found in a woman in her 30s who had recovered from COVID-19. CDR3 residues: CASSSINRLAETQYF. CDR3 sequence (DNA): TGTGCCAGCAGCTCCATTAACCGACTAGCAGAGACCCAGTACTTC.